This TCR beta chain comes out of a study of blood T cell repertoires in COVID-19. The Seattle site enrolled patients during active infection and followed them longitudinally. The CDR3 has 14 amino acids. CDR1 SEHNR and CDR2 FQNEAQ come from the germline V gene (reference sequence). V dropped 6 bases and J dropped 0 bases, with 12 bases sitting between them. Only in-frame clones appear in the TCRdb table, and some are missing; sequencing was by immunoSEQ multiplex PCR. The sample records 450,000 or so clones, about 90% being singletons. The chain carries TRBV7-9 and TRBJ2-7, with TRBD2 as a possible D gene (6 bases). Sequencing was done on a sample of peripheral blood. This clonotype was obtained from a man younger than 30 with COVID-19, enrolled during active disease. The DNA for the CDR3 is TGTGCCAGCAGACCAGGGACTGACTCCTACGAGCAGTACTTC. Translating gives CASRPGTDSYEQYF.